Below are 10 T cell receptor beta chains sequenced from a single sample in a study of tumor-infiltrating lymphocytes in oesophageal squamous cell carcinoma. TCRdb recomputed calls from the PCR reads with MiXCR, one row per CDR3 protein. Here the sample spans 19,000 or so distinct CDR3 sequences, less than 50% being singletons. Sequencing was carried out using blood. The receptor source for this set is a male donor with esophageal squamous cell carcinoma.

This clonotype was recorded at least ten times. The J gene is TRBJ2-7, the V gene TRBV28, with unresolved D. The CDR3 is 12 amino acids. Trimming removed 6 bases from V and 4 bases from J, with 10 bases in between. Germline CDR1 and CDR2: MDHEN and SYDVKM. Here the CDR3 DNA reads TGTGCCAGCAGCGCCGGGCCTTACGAGCAGTACTTC. It specifies CASSAGPYEQYF.

This clonotype was counted many times. The chain combines TRBV28 with TRBJ2-2; TRBD1 or TRBD2 may be the D gene (5 bases each). The CDR3 has 14 amino acids. V was trimmed by 6 bases and J by 4 bases, leaving 12 bases between them. The germline gives CDR1 MDHEN, CDR2 SYDVKM. CDR3 sequence: CASSSGRPTGELFF. The CDR3 nucleotides are TGTGCCAGCAGCTCGGGACGCCCCACCGGGGAGCTGTTTTTT.

The CDR3 sequence is CASSLYGTGNTGELFF. In DNA, the CDR3 is TGTGCCAGCAGTTTATATGGGACAGGGAATACCGGGGAGCTGTTTTTT. V usage is TRBV12-3 or TRBV12-4 and J usage is TRBJ2-2; 9 bases agree with TRBD1. V was pared by 2 bases and J by 5 bases, with 6 bases of the junction left unmatched. This CDR3 has 16 amino acids.

This clonotype has a count of ten or more. The chain employs TRBV5-6 and TRBJ2-7; 9 positions agree with TRBD2. This CDR3 is 17 amino acids long. Per the germline V gene, CDR1 is SGHDT and CDR2 is YYEEEE. V gave up 0 bases and J gave up 2 bases; unmatched junction bases: 9. The CDR3 sequence: CASSLARRAGGTYEQYF. Here the CDR3 DNA reads TGTGCCAGCAGCTTGGCTAGGCGCGCGGGAGGGACCTACGAGCAGTACTTC.

This chain connects TRBV6-1 to TRBJ2-3; the D gene is possibly TRBD2 (7 bases). The CDR3 consists of 17 residues. Trimming removed 5 bases from V and 5 bases from J, with 23 bases in between. Per germline, CDR1 MNHNS and CDR2 SASEGT. The CDR3 is CASSPQLGGAKRDTQYF. The CDR3, as DNA: TGTGCCAGCAGTCCTCAGTTGGGGGGGGCTAAGAGAGATACGCAGTATTTT.

This clonotype has more than one count but fewer than ten. The CDR3 loop reads CASSQGIRGGETQYF. In nucleotides, the CDR3 is TGTGCCAGCAGCCAAGGGATCAGGGGAGGAGAGACCCAGTACTTC. The genes are TRBV3-1 and TRBJ2-5; perhaps D is TRBD1 or TRBD2 (6 bases each). The CDR3 runs to 15 residues. Germline assignment: CDR1 LGHDT and CDR2 YNNKEL (reference sequence). With 1 base removed from V and 4 bases from J, the gap between germline ends came to 13 bases.

V is TRBV3-1 and J is TRBJ1-2; D gene uncertain. V lost 0 bases and J lost 2, with 10 bases in between. Germline CDR1 is LGHDT and CDR2 is YNNKEL (reference sequence). CDR3 length: 15 amino acids. This chain's CDR3 is CASSQDLGRNYGYTF. The CDR3 DNA follows: TGTGCCAGCAGCCAAGATTTGGGAAGGAACTATGGCTACACCTTC.

This clonotype came up a few times. V is TRBV7-2 and J is TRBJ2-1; 7 nucleotides line up with TRBD2. The closer fit of TRBJ2-7 to the DNA end suggests the J call may be wrong. This CDR3 is built from 14 residues. Germline CDR1 SGHTA, CDR2 FQGNSA. The CDR3 loop is CASSLEAGTYEQYF. In nucleotides, the CDR3 is TGTGCCAGCAGCTTAGAAGCGGGAACCTACGAGCAGTACTTC.

Of note for this clonotype: The conserved closing phenylalanine or tryptophan is absent in this CDR3, likely reflecting a read error. The DNA is left out, because the CDR3 cannot be placed on it with certainty; the CDR3 is given as TCRdb lists it. The V and J genes are TRBV10-2 and TRBJ2-7; the table names TRBD1, a call not compared with the DNA. The length of the CDR3 is 18 amino acids, counting both ends. Germline V gives CDR1 WSHSY, CDR2 SAAADI. The CDR3 is CASSERPTGGYYGYTFGS.

On this clonotype itself: The conserved closing phenylalanine or tryptophan is absent in this CDR3, likely reflecting a read error. No DNA is shown, since the ends of the CDR3 on it are uncertain; the CDR3 is the one TCRdb lists. The chain carries TRBV28 and TRBJ2-7; the table gives TRBD2 as D, unverified against the DNA. The CDR3 is 19 residues long, counting both termini. In germline, CDR1 is MDHEN, CDR2 SYDVKM. The CDR3 loop is CASSPTGTPGLWYGYTFGS.